This T cell receptor (beta chain) was sequenced during a study of CD8 T cells in Susac syndrome. After extraction with the RNeasy kit, about 0.5 to 1 ug of the RNA was reverse transcribed using random hexamers. Amplification of TCR beta CDR3 used immunoSEQ multiplex PCR across 54 Vbeta and 13 Jbeta. TCRdb re-analysed the immunoSEQ multiplex PCR reads in MiXCR, keeping a single row per CDR3 protein. The repertoire includes roughly 300,000 distinct CDR3 sequences, more than 75% of them detected once, and around 0.11% sits in the top ten. V shed 1 base and J 2 bases; nucleotides not matched to a gene: 5. CDR1 LNHDA and CDR2 SQIVND come from the germline V gene (reference sequence). This CDR3 has 15 amino acids. TEMRA cells were FACS-enriched, and CD8+ and CD4+ T cells were isolated negatively.

The chain employs TRBV19 and TRBJ2-7, with 7 bases fitting TRBD2. The TCR originated in a human donor with multiple sclerosis. Sequencing was performed on CD8+ T cells from PBMCs. The CDR3 here is CASSIVFGTTYEQYF. The CDR3 coding sequence is TGTGCCAGTAGTATAGTGTTCGGGACTACCTACGAGCAGTACTTC.